The TCR beta chain under discussion was sequenced for a study of regulatory T cells in long-lasting Graves disease. Study context: Less than 3 months of antithyroid drugs had been taken by newly diagnosed Graves' patients. The study's findings and limits: Sample size was small, which may have lowered accuracy. More public clonotypes were shared by persistent patients (approximately 3,000) than by new patients (more than 950).

The table lists this clonotype with many counts. No antigen is known for it. Sample time point: newly diagnosed GD, antithyroid drugs for less than 3 months. Researchers made the TCR library from RNA that was extracted from PBMCs. From each patient, approximately 9 milliliters of peripheral blood was drawn and collected into an EDTA anticoagulant tube. Libraries of TCR beta came from iRepertoire HTBI primers plus Arm-PCR of CDR3 regions. MiXCR, applied by TCRdb to the multiplex PCR reads, yields one record per CDR3 protein. This table holds 400,000 to 550,000 distinct CDR3 sequences, over 15% found once. Germline values: CDR1 SGHAT, CDR2 FQNNGV. Trimming removed 5 bases at V and 7 bases at J, with 15 bases between. This CDR3 has 13 amino acids. These data were also reused for a study on T cells in Graves' hyperthyroidism and ophthalmopathy.

The V call is TRBV11-2, the J call TRBJ2-7, with no clear D. This TCR came from a young woman with Graves disease. The specimen was peripheral blood mononuclear cells (PBMCs), collected at new diagnosis, from a patient treated with antithyroid drugs. This CDR3 reads CASSPDLLREQYF. The CDR3 region has the DNA TGTGCCAGCAGCCCGGACCTCCTCAGGGAGCAGTACTTC.